The T cell receptor beta chain under discussion was sequenced for a study of blood T cell repertoires in COVID-19. Assay used: immunoSEQ multiplex PCR; TCRdb lists only in-frame clones, some missing. The repertoire holds about 180,000 clones, around 87% seen once, with roughly an eighth in the top ten. With 3 bases clipped from V and 4 bases from J, the junction kept 2 bases outside the gene matches. The germline gives CDR1 SGHRS, CDR2 YFSETQ. The CDR3 totals 15 residues. This chain uses TRBV5-1 with TRBJ2-1, with 12 bases aligning to TRBD2. This TCR was sampled from a woman in her sixties or seventies with COVID-19, enrolled during active disease. Sequencing input: peripheral blood. CDR3 nucleotide sequence: TGCGCCAGCAGCTCGACTAGCGGGAGTTACAATGAGCAGTTCTTC. Protein: CASSSTSGSYNEQFF.